This T cell receptor beta chain was captured in a study of tissue T cells after allogeneic stem cell transplantation (dated by TCRdb to between 2020 and 2023). Notes on the research overall: The study profiled TCR beta repertoires across many tissues from research autopsies of patients with and without GVHD, plus mouse models of GVHD. The human part of the study was a prospective observational study with no blinding and no randomization.

With respect to this clone: The target of this receptor is not known. Gene names and germline sequences here are all drawn from mouse data.

The sample's time point label, decoded: mouse harvest day 14 after allogeneic transplant. Mouse grafts consisting of 10^7 T-cell-depleted bone marrow cells combined with 10^6 splenic CD5+ T cells were administered by tail vein injection. A major MHC-mismatch B6 (H2b) into BALB/c (H2d) model was used to model mouse GVHD, and tissues were profiled at day 7 or 14. On day 7 or 14 post-transplant, mouse tissues and retro-orbital blood were harvested with separate sterile tools for each animal, and livers were flushed before harvest. Before genomic DNA was isolated with the DNeasy Blood & Tissue Kit, mouse tissues were minced with razor blades in buffered saline. The paper as a whole reports these results and caveats: Which tissue TCRs were alloreactive or antigen-specific was not determined in the study, and some of the clones might have been host cells that persisted. A small and clinically heterogeneous patient cohort was studied, and sampling depth was acknowledged as a limitation. Within patients, how anatomically similar the tissues were was a key factor in shaping TCR repertoire composition, regardless of disease or transplant status. Not many T cell clones showed up in more than one patient, yet clustering based on motifs uncovered repertoire signatures that were shared across patients in a tissue-specific way. In both patients and mice, T cells from blood and spleen picked up only a limited part of the TCR repertoire that was detected in tissues.

Library preparation employed the immunoSEQ multiplex PCR assay. Adaptive Biotechnologies performed the TCRbeta CDR3 sequencing at survey depth and reported CDR3 sequences, V/J genes, productive frequency and template counts. TCR beta CDR3 regions were amplified from genomic DNA instead of RNA. As for the authors' bioinformatics: Jensen-Shannon divergence was used to quantify pairwise repertoire overlap between tissues, with a value of 1 indicating complete divergence and a value of 0 indicating identical repertoires. Based on pairwise JSD values, tissues were grouped by single-linkage agglomerative hierarchical clustering, and the results were shown as dendrograms. GLIPH2 was run on all patient samples with simulation_depth 1000, kmer_min_depth 3, cdr3_length_cutoff 8, keeping groups with more than two unique CDR3s. A standardized tissue-overlap score was calculated by extrapolating Jaccard GLIPH-group overlap across patients to a standard repertoire size of 1000 clones. Linear mixed-effect models, with tissue as a fixed effect and individual as a random effect, were used to test how diversity related to clinical or experimental variables. Held by TCRdb, this immuneACCESS table contains in-frame sequences only and omits some clones. Under half of the omission traces to an unresolved V gene where checked; the cause of the rest is unknown. D and trimming were read from the DNA, whereas the V and J calls and clone size are those reported in that table. The sample data list roughly 5,000 clones, and 45% of these were observed just once. The ten largest clonotypes hold about an eighth of the sample.

Specimen: gut tissue. The receptor comes from a female BALB/c mouse given C57BL/6 T cells with graft-versus-host disease after an allogeneic hematopoietic cell transplant.

CDR3 DNA, as far as it was read: TGTGCCAGCAGCCCTCAGGGAACCGGGCAGCTCTAC. This translates into CASSPQGTGQLY. The whole CDR3 is CASSPQGTGQLYF. This sequence uses TRBV26 and TRBJ2-2; TRBD1 could be the D gene, as 5 bases match. From the germline J gene comes the end of the CDR3, since the read stops 1 residue before it. The junction shows trimming of 6 bases on V and 5 bases on J, plus 10 bases between the germline ends. Including cysteine and phenylalanine, the CDR3 has 13 amino acids. The DNA has 36 bases, all within the CDR3, and is read from base 1. Sequences KGHPV (CDR1) and FQNQEV (CDR2) are obtained from the germline V gene (reference sequence).